This TCR beta chain appears in the sequencing data of a study of glioma-infiltrating T cells. Study as a whole: Sequencing aimed for about 4.5- to 11-fold coverage of about a million peripheral T cells.

The CDR3 consists of 15 residues. Germline CDR1 and CDR2: LGHDT and YNNKEL (reference sequence). TCR alpha and beta CDR3 regions were amplified from RNA using iRepertoire nested multiplex PCR. TCRdb reprocessed the multiplex PCR reads via MiXCR and lists one record per CDR3 protein. The data contain more than 350,000 distinct CDR3 sequences, around 45% of them singletons. About this clonotype itself: Germline and junction disagree at one end, which may indicate a read error.

Sequenced: glioma tissue, nonneoplastic brain tissue, or PBMCs (not recorded which). The clonotype originates from a human donor with low-grade glioma or glioblastoma, undergoing nonglioma brain surgery, or in good health (not recorded which). The chain recombines TRBV3-1 with TRBJ2-2, with 8 bases lining up with TRBD1. The CDR3 spells CASSHAGGAIGELFF. The DNA for the CDR3 is TGTGCCAGTAGCCACGCAGGGGGCGCGATCGGGGAGCTGTTTTTT.